The 14 T cell receptor beta chains below were found in one sample sequenced in a study of CD8 T cells in ankylosing spondylitis. TCRdb re-analysed the 5' RACE reads in MiXCR, keeping a single row per CDR3 protein. The profile covers about 240,000 distinct CDR3 sequences, with about 10% appearing a single time and roughly 6.8% taken by the ten largest. The sequenced material came from blood, either unsorted or a sorted T cell fraction (not recorded which). The receptor source for this set is a male donor with ankylosing spondylitis or in good health (not recorded which).

This sequence joins TRBV7-3 and TRBJ2-3, with 7 bases fitting TRBD2. V shed 2 bases and J 2 bases; nucleotides not matched to a gene: 4. This CDR3 contains 15 residues. CDR1 and CDR2 from the germline V gene are SGHTA and FQGTGA. The CDR3 spells CASSLGAGHTDTQYF. CDR3 nucleotides: TGTGCCAGCAGCTTAGGAGCGGGGCACACAGATACGCAGTATTTT. Looking up the rest from reference TRBV7-3 and TRBJ2-3 gives the full variable domain: GAGVSQTPSNKVTEKGKYVELRCDPISGHTALYWYRQSLGQGPEFLIYFQGTGAADDSGLPNDRFFAVRPEGSVSTLKIQRTERGDSAVYLCASSLGAGHTDTQYFGPGTRLTVL.

This clonotype has at least ten counts. The rearrangement links TRBV10-3 to TRBJ1-3; 7 bases are a match to TRBD1. CDR3 size: 13 residues. Looked up from germline, CDR1 is ENHRY and CDR2 is SYGVKD. The trim removed 8 bases at V and 0 bases at J, leaving 1 base unmatched. CDR3 sequence reads: CAIHRGSGNTIYF. DNA for the CDR3: TGTGCCATCCACAGGGGCTCTGGAAACACCATATATTTT.

This clonotype appeared many times. The chain uses TRBV5-1 and TRBJ1-1; TRBD1 is a possible D gene (6 bases). Germline assignment: CDR1 SGHRS and CDR2 YFSETQ. Deletions cut 0 bases from V and 1 base from J, with 10 bases between. The length of the CDR3 is 15 residues. The CDR3 sequence is CASSLASGANTEAFF. In DNA form, the CDR3 reads TGCGCCAGCAGCTTGGCCTCAGGGGCGAACACTGAAGCTTTCTTT.

There are a few counts of this clonotype. The gene calls are TRBV7-2 and TRBJ1-6; D uncertain. Trimming shortened V by 5 bases and J by 9 bases, and 17 bases separated the two germline ends. Looked up from germline, CDR1 is SGHTA and CDR2 is FQGNSA. The CDR3 totals 15 residues. The DNA of the CDR3 is TGTGCCAGCAGCCTCCGGGAACCCGCTACTTCACCCCTCCACTTT. Its protein product is CASSLREPATSPLHF.

This clonotype was counted only a few times. The DNA for the CDR3 is TGTGCCACCAGCAGGCAGACAGGACCAAGTGAAGCTTTCTTT. Its translation is CATSRQTGPSEAFF. The chain employs TRBV15 and TRBJ1-1; possibly TRBD1 for D (6 bases). CDR3 length: 14 residues. Germline V gene data show CDR1 as LNHNV and CDR2 as YYDKDF (reference sequence). The V and J ends lost 3 bases and 7 bases respectively, with 15 bases between them.

This clonotype was counted only a few times. The chain joins TRBV11-2 to TRBJ2-1; TRBD2 is a possible D gene (6 bases). V was clipped by 5 bases and J by 4 bases, with 12 bases between them. The CDR3 is made up of 14 amino acids. Germline CDR1 is SGHAT and CDR2 is FQNNGV. The CDR3 coding sequence is TGTGCCAGCAGCCACGGGGGAGAGTACAATGAGCAGTTCTTC. Translated, it gives CASSHGGEYNEQFF. The variable domain in full, completed from reference TRBV11-2 and TRBJ2-1, reads EAGVAQSPRYKIIEKRQSVAFWCNPISGHATLYWYQQILGQGPKLLIQFQNNGVVDDSQLPKDRFSAERLKGVDSTLKIQPAKLEDSAVYLCASSHGGEYNEQFFGPGTRLTVL.

This clonotype was counted a few times. This chain uses TRBV12-3 or TRBV12-4 with TRBJ2-1; D gene unclear. This CDR3 has 14 amino acids. The V gene lost 6 bases and the J gene lost 0 bases, with 9 bases spanning the gap. This CDR3 is CASRSHNSYNEQFF. The CDR3 DNA sequence: TGTGCCAGCAGGTCGCACAACTCCTACAATGAGCAGTTCTTC.

This clonotype has at least ten counts. The chain couples TRBV29-1 to TRBJ2-7, with D perhaps TRBD1 or TRBD2 (5 bases each). V dropped 4 bases and J dropped 5 bases, with 24 bases sitting between them. CDR1 and CDR2 (germline): SQVTM, ANQGSEA. This CDR3 is 16 amino acids long. This CDR3 is CSVGKGRVGLRDEQYF. DNA for the CDR3: TGCAGCGTTGGGAAGGGACGGGTAGGCCTTCGGGACGAGCAGTACTTC.

The rearrangement links TRBV11-2 to TRBJ1-1; possibly TRBD1 for D (5 bases). The V end lost 5 bases, the J end lost 1 base, and 11 bases lay between the germline ends. There are 14 residues in the CDR3. Germline values: CDR1 SGHAT, CDR2 FQNNGV. The CDR3: CASSIVGQNTEAFF. The CDR3 region has the DNA TGTGCCAGCAGCATCGTGGGGCAGAACACTGAAGCTTTCTTT.

The chain recombines TRBV5-5 with TRBJ2-7; D remains unclear. V lost 4 bases and J lost 1, with 12 bases in between. CDR1 SGHKS and CDR2 YYEKEE come from the germline V gene (reference sequence). The CDR3 spans 14 residues. In nucleotides, the CDR3 is TGTGCCAGCAGCCTCCCGACAACATCCTACGAGCAGTACTTC. It encodes CASSLPTTSYEQYF.

This chain joins TRBV12-3 or TRBV12-4 and TRBJ2-1; TRBD1 aligns across 9 bases. With 5 bases clipped from V and 7 bases from J, the junction kept 9 bases outside the gene matches. This CDR3 contains 15 residues. CDR3 residues: CASSPRQGVVNEQFF. CDR3 nucleotide sequence: TGTGCCAGCAGTCCGAGACAGGGGGTGGTAAATGAGCAGTTCTTC.

CDR3 sequence (DNA): TGTGCCAGCAGCTTAGTTGGCGGGGGCTCCTACGAGCAGTACTTC. Amino acids: CASSLVGGGSYEQYF. This sequence joins TRBV11-2 and TRBJ2-7; 7 positions match TRBD2. Germline assignment: CDR1 SGHAT and CDR2 FQNNGV. The CDR3 is 15 amino acids. Trimming removed 1 base from V and 0 bases from J; junction bases left unmatched: 3.

This clonotype was seen repeatedly, ten times or more. The rearrangement links TRBV11-1 to TRBJ2-3, with 12 bases lining up with TRBD2. CDR1 is SGHAT, CDR2 FQDESV, per germline (reference sequence). The CDR3 is 16 amino acids. The DNA of the CDR3 is TGTGACGTCCTCCAGGGCCCGGGACTAGCGGGTTATACGCAGTATTTT. Protein sequence: CDVLQGPGLAGYTQYF.

This chain links TRBV20-1 with TRBJ2-5, with D maybe TRBD1 (6 bases). Between the trimmed V and J ends, which lost 1 base and 4 bases, there was a span of 10 bases. This CDR3 spans 13 amino acids. The germline V gene encodes CDR1 DFQATT and CDR2 SNEGSKA (reference sequence). The CDR3, as DNA: TGCAGTGCTAGAGGACAGGTTGGAGAGACCCAGTACTTC. It translates to CSARGQVGETQYF.